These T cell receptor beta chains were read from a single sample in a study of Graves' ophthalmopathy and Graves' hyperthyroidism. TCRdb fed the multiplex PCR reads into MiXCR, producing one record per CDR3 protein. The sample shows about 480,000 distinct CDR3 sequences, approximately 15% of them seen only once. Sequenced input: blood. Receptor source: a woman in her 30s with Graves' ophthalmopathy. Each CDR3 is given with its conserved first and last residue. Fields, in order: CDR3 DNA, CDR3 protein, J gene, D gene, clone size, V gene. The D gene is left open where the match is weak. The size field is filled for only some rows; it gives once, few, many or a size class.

TGTGCCAGCAGCCTTATAGGACTGATGGAAGGCTACACCTTC,CASSLIGLMEGYTF,TRBJ1-2,-,-,TRBV11-2
TGTGCCTCCCGGACCTCCTGGGTCACTGAAGCTTTCTTT,CASRTSWVTEAFF,TRBJ1-1,-,many,TRBV30
TGTGCCAGCACCTTACTGGGGGGCCGAGGAAACACCATATATTTT,CASTLLGGRGNTIYF,TRBJ1-3,-,many,TRBV6-5
TGTGCCAGCAGCGGACAGGGGGCTGCCAATCAGCCCCAGCATTTT,CASSGQGAANQPQHF,TRBJ1-5,TRBD1,many,TRBV6-5
TGTGCCAGCAGTCAAAATCAAGAGACCCAGTACTTC,CASSQNQETQYF,TRBJ2-5,-,many,TRBV6-1
TGTGCCAGCAGTTTCGACAGGGAGTACGAGCAGTACTTC,CASSFDREYEQYF,TRBJ2-7,TRBD1,many,TRBV6-2/TRBV6-3
TGTGCCAGCAGTTACCGAGGGGTAGGTGAAGCTTTCTTT,CASSYRGVGEAFF,TRBJ1-1,-,many,TRBV6-5
TGTGCCAGCAGTTTAGATAGTAGGGCCTACCCTAACTATGGCTACACCTTC,CASSLDSRAYPNYGYTF,TRBJ1-2,-,many,TRBV12-3/TRBV12-4
TGTGCCAGCAGCTCGATTCCTAGCGAGCGGGAGACCCAGTACTTC,CASSSIPSERETQYF,TRBJ2-5,-,many,TRBV7-9
TGCGCCAGCAGCCAAGGAGACAGGGTAGGAGGCTACACCTTC,CASSQGDRVGGYTF,TRBJ1-2,TRBD1,few,TRBV4-1
TGTGCCAGCAGCCCCGCCGGAGGTAGGAGGAACACTGAAGCTTTCTTT,CASSPAGGRRNTEAFF,TRBJ1-1,-,few,TRBV28